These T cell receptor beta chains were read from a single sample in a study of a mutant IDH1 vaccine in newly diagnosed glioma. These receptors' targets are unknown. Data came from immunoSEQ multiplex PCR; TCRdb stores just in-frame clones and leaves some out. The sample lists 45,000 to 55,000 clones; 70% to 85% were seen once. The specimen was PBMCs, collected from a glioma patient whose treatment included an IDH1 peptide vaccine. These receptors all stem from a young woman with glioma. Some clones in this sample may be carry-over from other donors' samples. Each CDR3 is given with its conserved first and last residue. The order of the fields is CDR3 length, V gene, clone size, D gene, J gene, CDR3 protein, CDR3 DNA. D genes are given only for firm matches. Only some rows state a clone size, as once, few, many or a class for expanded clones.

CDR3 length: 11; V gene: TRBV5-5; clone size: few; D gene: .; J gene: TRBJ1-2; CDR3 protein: CASSLLRGYTF; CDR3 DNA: TGTGCCAGCAGCTTGCTTCGGGGCTACACCTTC
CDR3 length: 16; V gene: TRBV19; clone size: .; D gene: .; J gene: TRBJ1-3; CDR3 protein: CASSIDTAGTGNTIYF; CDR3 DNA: TGTGCCAGTAGTATAGATACGGCAGGGACTGGAAACACCATATATTTT
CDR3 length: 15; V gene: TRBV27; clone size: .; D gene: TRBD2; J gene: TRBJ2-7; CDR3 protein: CASSRLAGGPGEQYF; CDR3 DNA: TGTGCCAGCAGTAGATTAGCGGGAGGGCCAGGGGAGCAGTACTTC
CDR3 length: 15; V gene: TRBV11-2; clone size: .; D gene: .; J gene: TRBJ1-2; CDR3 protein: CASSPHDRSYQGYTF; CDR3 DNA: TGTGCCAGCAGCCCCCACGACAGATCCTATCAAGGCTACACCTTC
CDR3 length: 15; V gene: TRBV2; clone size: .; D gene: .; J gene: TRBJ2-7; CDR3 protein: CASSGDSRPTNEQYF; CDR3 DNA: TGTGCCAGCAGTGGGGACTCCCGACCCACCAACGAGCAGTACTTC
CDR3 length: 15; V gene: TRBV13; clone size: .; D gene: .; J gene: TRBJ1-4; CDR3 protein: CASSPPEGGGEKLFF; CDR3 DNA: TGTGCCAGCAGCCCCCCGGAAGGGGGGGGAGAAAAACTGTTTTTT
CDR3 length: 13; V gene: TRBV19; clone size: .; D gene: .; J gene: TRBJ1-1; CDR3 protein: CASSMGPNTEAFF; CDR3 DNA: TGTGCCAGTAGTATGGGCCCGAACACTGAAGCTTTCTTT
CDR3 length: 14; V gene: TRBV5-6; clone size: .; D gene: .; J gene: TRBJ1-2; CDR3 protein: CASSLGPDYYGYTF; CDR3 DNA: TGTGCCAGCAGCTTGGGTCCGGACTACTATGGCTACACCTTC
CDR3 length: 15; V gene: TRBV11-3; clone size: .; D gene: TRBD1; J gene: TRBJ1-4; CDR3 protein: CASSLRDSINEKLFF; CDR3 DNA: TGTGCCAGCAGCTTAAGGGACAGCATTAATGAAAAACTGTTTTTT
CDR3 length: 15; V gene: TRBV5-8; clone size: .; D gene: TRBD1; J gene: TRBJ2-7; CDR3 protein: CASNPRDRGGYEQYF; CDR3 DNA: TGTGCCAGCAACCCGAGGGACAGGGGAGGCTACGAGCAGTACTTC
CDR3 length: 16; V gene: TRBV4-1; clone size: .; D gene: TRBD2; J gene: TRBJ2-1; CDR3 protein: CASSQAGTSGINEQFF; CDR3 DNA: TGCGCCAGCAGCCAAGCAGGGACTAGCGGGATCAATGAGCAGTTCTTC
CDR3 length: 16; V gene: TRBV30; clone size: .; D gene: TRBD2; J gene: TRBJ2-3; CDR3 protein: CAWSGGTSGSTDTQYF; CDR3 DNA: TGTGCCTGGAGTGGGGGGACTAGCGGGAGCACAGATACGCAGTATTTT
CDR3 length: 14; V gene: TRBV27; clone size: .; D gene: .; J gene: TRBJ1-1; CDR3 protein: CGIGDPGKQAPAFF; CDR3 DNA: TGTGGGATAGGGGATCCGGGAAAACAAGCCCCAGCTTTCTTT
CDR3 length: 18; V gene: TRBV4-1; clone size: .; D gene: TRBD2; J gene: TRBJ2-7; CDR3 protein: CASSPGGLAGLVTYEQYF; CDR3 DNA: TGCGCCAGCAGCCCGGGCGGACTAGCGGGACTTGTAACCTACGAGCAGTACTTC
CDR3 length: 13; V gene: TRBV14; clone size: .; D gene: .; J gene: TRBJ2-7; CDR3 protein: CASSQDLVGEQYF; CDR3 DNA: TGTGCCAGCAGCCAAGATTTAGTTGGGGAGCAGTACTTC